This TCR beta chain originates from a study of blood T cells in healthy people across ages. General study points: Percentage of naive T cells showed a strong correlation with TCR beta diversity.

The germline gives CDR1 KGHSH, CDR2 LQKENI. The CDR3 extends over 14 amino acids. V dropped 2 bases and J dropped 0 bases, with 8 bases sitting between them. Points on this clonotype: Its antigen is unidentified.

The second PCR ran roughly 7 to 12 cycles with a sample-barcoded 5' primer and J-beta primers. Any given sample supplied a minimum of 2.5 million CDR3-containing paired-end reads. Each CDR3 protein is one row after TCRdb ran MiXCR on the 5' RACE reads. The table shows 1.5 million to 2 million distinct CDR3 sequences, with about 31% occurring only once. This TCR was sampled from a woman aged 30 to 39 in good health. The rearrangement links TRBV18 to TRBJ2-7; unclear D gene. Sequencing was performed on blood. Written as DNA, the CDR3 is TGTGCCAGCTCACCAGGGTCCCACTCCTACGAGCAGTACTTC. Translation: CASSPGSHSYEQYF.